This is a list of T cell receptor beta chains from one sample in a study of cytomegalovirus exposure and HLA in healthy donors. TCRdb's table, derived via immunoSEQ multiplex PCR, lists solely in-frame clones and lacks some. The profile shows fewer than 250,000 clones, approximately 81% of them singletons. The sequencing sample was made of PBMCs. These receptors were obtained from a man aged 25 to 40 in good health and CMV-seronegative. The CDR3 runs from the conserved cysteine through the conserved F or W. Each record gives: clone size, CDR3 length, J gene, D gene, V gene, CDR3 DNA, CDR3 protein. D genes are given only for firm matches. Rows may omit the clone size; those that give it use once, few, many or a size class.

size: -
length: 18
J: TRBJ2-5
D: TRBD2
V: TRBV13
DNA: TGTGCCAGCAGCCTCGCCGACGATAGCGGGGGGTCTCAAGAGACCCAGTACTTC
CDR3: CASSLADDSGGSQETQYF

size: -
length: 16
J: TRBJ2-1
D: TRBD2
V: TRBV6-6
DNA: TGTGCCAGCAGTTACTCTCCCGGGGGGTTGTACAATGAGCAGTTCTTC
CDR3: CASSYSPGGLYNEQFF

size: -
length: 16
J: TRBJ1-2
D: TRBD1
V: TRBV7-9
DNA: TGTGCCAGCAGCTGGGACAGGGGTCCATCCGGGTATGGCTACACCTTC
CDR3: CASSWDRGPSGYGYTF

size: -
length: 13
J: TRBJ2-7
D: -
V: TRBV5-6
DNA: TGTGCCAGCAGATACAGTTTAACCTACGAGCAGTACTTC
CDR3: CASRYSLTYEQYF

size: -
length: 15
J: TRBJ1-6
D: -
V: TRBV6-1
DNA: TGTGCCAGCAGTGAAGTCAGGGGCATCGCTGCACCCCTCCACTTT
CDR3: CASSEVRGIAAPLHF

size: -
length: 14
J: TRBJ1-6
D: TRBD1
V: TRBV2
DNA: TGTGCCAGCGTTTTTGGACAGGGAAATTCACCCCTCCACTTT
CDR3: CASVFGQGNSPLHF

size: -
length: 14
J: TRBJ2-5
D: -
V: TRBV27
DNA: TGTGCCAGCAGTTCGGGACTGGAACAAGAGACCCAGTACTTC
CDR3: CASSSGLEQETQYF

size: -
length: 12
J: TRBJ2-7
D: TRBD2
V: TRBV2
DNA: TGTGCCAGCAGATATCTAGCGGACGAGCAGTACTTC
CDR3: CASRYLADEQYF

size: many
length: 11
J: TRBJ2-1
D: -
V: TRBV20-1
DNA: TGCAGTGCTAGTTGGCCCAATGAGCAGTTCTTC
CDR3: CSASWPNEQFF

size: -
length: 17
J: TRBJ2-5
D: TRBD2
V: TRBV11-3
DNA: TGTGCCAGCAGCCCTATGTACCGAGCGGGGGGGCAAGAGACCCAGTACTTC
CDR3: CASSPMYRAGGQETQYF

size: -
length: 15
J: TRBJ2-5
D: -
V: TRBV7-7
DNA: TGTGCTAGCAGCGCGTACACGGGGGTCCAAGAGACCCAGTACTTC
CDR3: CASSAYTGVQETQYF

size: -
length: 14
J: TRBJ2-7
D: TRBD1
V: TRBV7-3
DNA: TGTGCCAGCAGCTTTCCGGGACAGGGGAATCAGCAGTACTTC
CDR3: CASSFPGQGNQQYF

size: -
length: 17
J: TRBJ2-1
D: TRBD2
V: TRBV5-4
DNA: TGTGCCAGCAGCTTGGGTTTACCGGGACTAGGGGGGAATGAGCAGTTCTTC
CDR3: CASSLGLPGLGGNEQFF